These T cell receptor beta chains were read from a single sample in a study of blood T cell repertoires in COVID-19. Repertoires were generated with immunoSEQ multiplex PCR, while TCRdb's copy carries only in-frame clones and drops some. The sample shows 300,000 to 400,000 clones, around 87% of them seen only once. Sequenced sample: peripheral blood. The receptor set was obtained from a middle-aged man with active or convalescent COVID-19. Both conserved end residues are part of each CDR3. Fields, in order: D gene, J gene, clone size, CDR3 length, V gene, CDR3 DNA, CDR3 protein. D genes are given only for firm matches. The size field is filled for only some rows; it gives once, few, many or a size class.

d_call: .
j_call: TRBJ2-1
clone_size: .
cdr3_length: 15
v_call: TRBV19
cdr3_nt: TGTGCCAGTAGTATTCAGAGCGGATCCTACAATGAGCAGTTCTTC
cdr3_aa: CASSIQSGSYNEQFF

d_call: TRBD2
j_call: TRBJ2-1
clone_size: .
cdr3_length: 14
v_call: TRBV7-2
cdr3_nt: TGTGCCAGCAGTAGGGCTAGCGGGAGCAATGAGCAGTTCTTC
cdr3_aa: CASSRASGSNEQFF

d_call: .
j_call: TRBJ1-4
clone_size: .
cdr3_length: 14
v_call: TRBV7-8
cdr3_nt: TGTGCCAGCAGCTTAGCAAAGGGGGTTGAAAAACTGTTTTTT
cdr3_aa: CASSLAKGVEKLFF

d_call: .
j_call: TRBJ2-5
clone_size: .
cdr3_length: 15
v_call: TRBV9
cdr3_nt: TGTGCCAGCAGCGTAGATCCTGGGGGCCACGAGACCCAGTACTTC
cdr3_aa: CASSVDPGGHETQYF

d_call: TRBD1
j_call: TRBJ1-4
clone_size: .
cdr3_length: 17
v_call: TRBV28
cdr3_nt: TGTGCCAGCAGTTACCAAGACAGGGGAATAACTAATGAAAAACTGTTTTTT
cdr3_aa: CASSYQDRGITNEKLFF

d_call: .
j_call: TRBJ2-1
clone_size: .
cdr3_length: 12
v_call: TRBV27
cdr3_nt: TGTGCCAGCGGCAAGGAGGGTTCTGGGCAGTTCTTC
cdr3_aa: CASGKEGSGQFF

d_call: TRBD2
j_call: TRBJ2-2
clone_size: .
cdr3_length: 16
v_call: TRBV3-1/TRBV3-2
cdr3_nt: TGTGCCAGCAGCCTGGGACTAGCGGGAGTAACCGGGGAGCTGTTTTTT
cdr3_aa: CASSLGLAGVTGELFF

d_call: .
j_call: TRBJ2-1
clone_size: few
cdr3_length: 11
v_call: TRBV30
cdr3_nt: TGTGCCTGTATGAAGAACGCGGGACTGTTCTTC
cdr3_aa: CACMKNAGLFF

d_call: .
j_call: TRBJ1-5
clone_size: .
cdr3_length: 14
v_call: TRBV19
cdr3_nt: TGTGCCAGTAGTATAGGACAGCTGAATCAGCCCCAGCATTTT
cdr3_aa: CASSIGQLNQPQHF

d_call: TRBD2
j_call: TRBJ2-1
clone_size: few
cdr3_length: 15
v_call: TRBV28
cdr3_nt: TGTGCCAGTCTCGGGACTAGCGGGAGTCACAATGAGCAGTTCTTC
cdr3_aa: CASLGTSGSHNEQFF

d_call: TRBD1
j_call: TRBJ1-6
clone_size: once
cdr3_length: 19
v_call: TRBV6-2/TRBV6-3
cdr3_nt: TGTGCCAGCAGTTACGAACGGACAGGGAGCCTTTGGGATAATTCACCCCTCCACTTT
cdr3_aa: CASSYERTGSLWDNSPLHF

d_call: TRBD1
j_call: TRBJ2-7
clone_size: .
cdr3_length: 14
v_call: TRBV6-5
cdr3_nt: TGTGCCAGCAGTTACCGGGACAGCTCCTACGAGCAGTACTTC
cdr3_aa: CASSYRDSSYEQYF

d_call: TRBD2
j_call: TRBJ2-3
clone_size: .
cdr3_length: 15
v_call: TRBV5-5
cdr3_nt: TGTGCCAGCAGCCAGCGGGGGGCGAGCACAGATACGCAGTATTTT
cdr3_aa: CASSQRGASTDTQYF

d_call: .
j_call: TRBJ1-2
clone_size: .
cdr3_length: 13
v_call: TRBV3-1/TRBV3-2
cdr3_nt: TGTGCCAGCAGCCAAGGCAGGGTGAACGGCTACACCTTC
cdr3_aa: CASSQGRVNGYTF

d_call: .
j_call: TRBJ1-4
clone_size: .
cdr3_length: 16
v_call: TRBV18
cdr3_nt: TGTGCCAGCTCACCATTACAGGCAGCGGGGAGTGAAAAACTGTTTTTT
cdr3_aa: CASSPLQAAGSEKLFF

d_call: TRBD2
j_call: TRBJ2-1
clone_size: .
cdr3_length: 16
v_call: TRBV4-2
cdr3_nt: TGTGCCAGCAGCCAAGACCGGACTAGCGGGACAGGGGAGCAGTTCTTC
cdr3_aa: CASSQDRTSGTGEQFF

d_call: TRBD1
j_call: TRBJ1-2
clone_size: .
cdr3_length: 14
v_call: TRBV6-2/TRBV6-3
cdr3_nt: TGTGCCAGCAGTTACGGACAGGGCAACTATGGCTACACCTTC
cdr3_aa: CASSYGQGNYGYTF

d_call: .
j_call: TRBJ2-1
clone_size: .
cdr3_length: 14
v_call: TRBV10-3
cdr3_nt: TGTGCCATCAGTGGGGCAGGGCCAGTAGGTGAGCAGTTCTTC
cdr3_aa: CAISGAGPVGEQFF

d_call: .
j_call: TRBJ1-1
clone_size: .
cdr3_length: 15
v_call: TRBV30
cdr3_nt: TGTGCCTGGGGGGCGGACAGCTTTATGAACACTGAAGCTTTCTTT
cdr3_aa: CAWGADSFMNTEAFF

d_call: .
j_call: TRBJ1-4
clone_size: .
cdr3_length: 13
v_call: TRBV11-2
cdr3_nt: TGTGCCAGCAGGCAACCGGGTGTTGAAAAACTGTTTTTT
cdr3_aa: CASRQPGVEKLFF

d_call: TRBD2
j_call: TRBJ2-3
clone_size: .
cdr3_length: 16
v_call: TRBV28
cdr3_nt: TGTGCCAGCAGTCGTAGACTAGCAGCTAGCACAGATACGCAGTATTTT
cdr3_aa: CASSRRLAASTDTQYF

d_call: .
j_call: TRBJ1-1
clone_size: .
cdr3_length: 13
v_call: TRBV30
cdr3_nt: TGTGCCTGGAGTCGTAACATGAACACTGAAGCTTTCTTT
cdr3_aa: CAWSRNMNTEAFF

d_call: TRBD2
j_call: TRBJ2-4
clone_size: .
cdr3_length: 19
v_call: TRBV4-1
cdr3_nt: TGCGCCAGCAGCCCGAGGACTAGCGGGGGGGGCCCCTCGCGGAACATTCAGTACTTC
cdr3_aa: CASSPRTSGGGPSRNIQYF

d_call: .
j_call: TRBJ2-6
clone_size: .
cdr3_length: 18
v_call: TRBV9
cdr3_nt: TGTGCCAGCAGCGTCGGGACTGCTACACACTCTGGGGCCAACGTCCTGACTTTC
cdr3_aa: CASSVGTATHSGANVLTF

d_call: .
j_call: TRBJ2-5
clone_size: .
cdr3_length: 14
v_call: TRBV28
cdr3_nt: TGTGCCAGCAGTTTAATGGGACTCAAAGAGACCCAGTACTTC
cdr3_aa: CASSLMGLKETQYF

d_call: .
j_call: TRBJ1-5
clone_size: .
cdr3_length: 16
v_call: TRBV23-1
cdr3_nt: TGCGCCAGCAGTCAATCGAGGCAGGGTACTAATCAGCCCCAGCATTTT
cdr3_aa: CASSQSRQGTNQPQHF

d_call: TRBD1
j_call: TRBJ1-5
clone_size: .
cdr3_length: 15
v_call: TRBV10-3
cdr3_nt: TGTGCCATCAGCCAGGACAGGGGGCCGGGTCAGCCCCAGCATTTT
cdr3_aa: CAISQDRGPGQPQHF

d_call: .
j_call: TRBJ1-1
clone_size: .
cdr3_length: 13
v_call: TRBV4-3
cdr3_nt: TGCGCCAGCAGCTCGACAGGTAACACTGAAGCTTTCTTT
cdr3_aa: CASSSTGNTEAFF

d_call: .
j_call: TRBJ1-1
clone_size: .
cdr3_length: 14
v_call: TRBV7-2
cdr3_nt: TGTGCCAGCAGCTTAAGGGGGTCACAGACTGAAGCTTTCTTT
cdr3_aa: CASSLRGSQTEAFF

d_call: .
j_call: TRBJ1-1
clone_size: .
cdr3_length: 13
v_call: TRBV2
cdr3_nt: TGTGCCAGCAGTACCCAGGGGAACACTGAAGCTTTCTTT
cdr3_aa: CASSTQGNTEAFF

d_call: TRBD1
j_call: TRBJ2-4
clone_size: .
cdr3_length: 15
v_call: TRBV6-6
cdr3_nt: TGTGCCAGCAGTTACTCAGACAGGGTGAAAAACATTCAGTACTTC
cdr3_aa: CASSYSDRVKNIQYF

d_call: TRBD2
j_call: TRBJ2-7
clone_size: .
cdr3_length: 14
v_call: TRBV29-1
cdr3_nt: TGCAGCGTTGTGATGGGACTAGCGAGCAACGAGCAGTACTTC
cdr3_aa: CSVVMGLASNEQYF

d_call: .
j_call: TRBJ1-1
clone_size: .
cdr3_length: 15
v_call: TRBV28
cdr3_nt: TGTGCCAGCAGTCCACCGACCCGACAGGATATAGAAGCTTTCTTT
cdr3_aa: CASSPPTRQDIEAFF